Sequencing of this T cell receptor (beta chain) was carried out in a study of T cells after yellow fever vaccination. This clonotype was seen many times. This CDR3 spans 13 amino acids. Trimming cost V 5 bases and J 1 base, with 9 bases left between them. CDR1 SGHRS and CDR2 YFSETQ come from the germline V gene. TCRdb called the 5' RACE reads again in MiXCR, with one record for every CDR3 protein. The profile shows 300,000 to 350,000 distinct CDR3 sequences, around 8.1% of them singletons. This TCR derives from a young man who received the YFV17D yellow fever vaccine. Sequenced material: PBMCs, taken about 49 days after the first yellow fever vaccination. The V and J genes are TRBV5-1 and TRBJ2-5, with a weak D call TRBD1 (5 bases). DNA for the CDR3: TGCGCCAGCAGACAGGCCATCCAAGAGACCCAGTACTTC. Translating it yields CASRQAIQETQYF.